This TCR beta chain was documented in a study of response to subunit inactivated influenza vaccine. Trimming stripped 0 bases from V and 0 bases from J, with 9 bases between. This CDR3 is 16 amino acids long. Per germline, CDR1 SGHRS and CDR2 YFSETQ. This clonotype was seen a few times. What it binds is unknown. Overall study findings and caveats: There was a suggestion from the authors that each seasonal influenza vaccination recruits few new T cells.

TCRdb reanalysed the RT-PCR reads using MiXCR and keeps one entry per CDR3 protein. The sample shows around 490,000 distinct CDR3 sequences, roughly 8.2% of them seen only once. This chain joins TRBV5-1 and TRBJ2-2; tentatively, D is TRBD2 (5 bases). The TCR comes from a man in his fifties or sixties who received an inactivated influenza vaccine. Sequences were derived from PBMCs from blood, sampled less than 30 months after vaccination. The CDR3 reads CASSLGRGANTGELFF. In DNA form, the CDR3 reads TGCGCCAGCAGCTTGGGTCGGGGAGCGAACACCGGGGAGCTGTTTTTT. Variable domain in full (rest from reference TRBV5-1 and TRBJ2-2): KAGVTQTPRYLIKTRGQQVTLSCSPISGHRSVSWYQQTPGQGLQFLFEYFSETQRNKGNFPGRFSGRQFSNSRSEMNVSTLELGDSALYLCASSLGRGANTGELFFGEGSRLTVL.